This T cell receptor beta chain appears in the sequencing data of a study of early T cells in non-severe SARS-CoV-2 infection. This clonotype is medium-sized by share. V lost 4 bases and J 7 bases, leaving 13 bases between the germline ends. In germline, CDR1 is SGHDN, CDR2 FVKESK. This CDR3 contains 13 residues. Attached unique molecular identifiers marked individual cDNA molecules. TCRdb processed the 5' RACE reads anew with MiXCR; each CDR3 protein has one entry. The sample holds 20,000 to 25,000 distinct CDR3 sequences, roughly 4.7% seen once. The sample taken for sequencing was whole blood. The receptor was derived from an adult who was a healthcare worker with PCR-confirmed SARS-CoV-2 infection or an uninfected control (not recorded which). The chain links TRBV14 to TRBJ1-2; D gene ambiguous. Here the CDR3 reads CASSPLAAGGYTF. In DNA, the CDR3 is TGTGCCAGCAGCCCCCTGGCGGCGGGTGGCTACACCTTC. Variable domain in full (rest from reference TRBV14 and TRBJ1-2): EAGVTQFPSHSVIEKGQTVTLRCDPISGHDNLYWYRRVMGKEIKFLLHFVKESKQDESGMPNNRFLAERTGGTYSTLKVQPAELEDSGVYFCASSPLAAGGYTFGSGTRLTVV.